Shown below are 23 T cell receptor beta chains from a single sample sequenced in a study of cytomegalovirus exposure and HLA in healthy donors. Repertoires were generated with immunoSEQ multiplex PCR, while TCRdb's copy carries only in-frame clones and drops some. The sample includes fewer than 130,000 clones, roughly nine tenths of them seen just once. The sequenced sample consisted of PBMCs. Receptor source: a woman aged 18-35 years in good health and CMV-seronegative.

V usage is TRBV7-2 and J usage is TRBJ1-4, with a weak D call TRBD1 (5 bases). The length of the CDR3 is 15 residues. Germline lookup yields CDR1 SGHTA and CDR2 FQGNSA. Trimming left V 1 base short and J 3 bases short, with 9 bases between. CDR3 in amino acids: CASSLGWGANEKLFF. CDR3 sequence (DNA): TGTGCCAGCAGCTTAGGGTGGGGGGCTAATGAAAAACTGTTTTTT.

The chain couples TRBV29-1 to TRBJ2-1; D might be TRBD1 (6 bases). Germline CDR1 reads SQVTM; CDR2 reads ANQGSEA. Trimming cost V 6 bases and J 8 bases, with 20 bases left between them. The CDR3 has 14 amino acids. CDR3 protein: CSVWDGQYSHEQFF. CDR3 DNA sequence: TGCAGCGTGTGGGATGGACAGTACAGTCATGAGCAGTTCTTC.

The chain has TRBV7-2 and TRBJ1-2; the D gene is possibly TRBD1 (5 bases). This CDR3 has 15 residues. The V end was cut by 4 bases, the J end by 6 bases, with 18 bases between. CDR1 SGHTA and CDR2 FQGNSA come from the germline V gene. The CDR3 here is CASSSNGQGGNGYTF. CDR3 DNA: TGTGCCAGCAGCTCGAACGGGCAGGGTGGCAATGGCTACACCTTC.

This chain connects TRBV4-2 to TRBJ2-1; no reliable D call. From germline, CDR1 is LGHNA and CDR2 YNFKEQ. V was pared by 1 base and J by 2 bases, with 12 bases between. The CDR3 runs 16 residues. The CDR3 is CASSQGLNEPYNEQFF. The CDR3, as DNA: TGTGCCAGCAGCCAAGGACTCAACGAACCCTACAATGAGCAGTTCTTC.

The V and J genes are TRBV5-1 and TRBJ2-3; the D gene is possibly TRBD2 (5 bases). Per germline, CDR1 SGHRS and CDR2 YFSETQ. The ends were cut back, 6 bases at V and 5 bases at J, with 7 bases in the middle. The length of the CDR3 is 11 residues. CDR3 bases: TGCGCCAGCAAGGCGGGAGATACGCAGTATTTT. Residues: CASKAGDTQYF.

The chain carries TRBV29-1 and TRBJ1-2; D might be TRBD1 (5 bases). The CDR3 consists of 15 residues. The V gene's germline CDR1 is SQVTM and CDR2 ANQGSEA. Between the trimmed V and J ends, which lost 0 bases and 5 bases, there was a span of 16 bases. The DNA of the CDR3 is TGCAGCGTTGAAGATTTTATCCAGGGTTGGTATGGCTACACCTTC. It yields the protein CSVEDFIQGWYGYTF.

The V call is TRBV5-1, the J call TRBJ2-1, with a tentative D call TRBD2 (6 bases). Trimming left V 3 bases short and J 3 bases short, with 13 bases between. CDR1 and CDR2 (germline): SGHRS, YFSETQ. The CDR3 is 15 amino acids. The CDR3 protein is CASSSGLNNYNEQFF. For the CDR3, the DNA is TGCGCCAGCAGCTCGGGACTCAATAACTACAATGAGCAGTTCTTC.

The rearrangement uses TRBV18 and TRBJ1-2; 7 bases match TRBD1. CDR1 is KGHSH, CDR2 LQKENI, per germline. Losses at the gene ends were 2 bases for V and 6 bases for J; bases not matched to a gene: 15. The CDR3 extends over 17 amino acids. Here the CDR3 reads CASSPTPDSGTENGYTF. CDR3 coding DNA: TGTGCCAGCTCACCAACCCCTGATAGCGGGACAGAAAATGGCTACACCTTC.

The rearrangement uses TRBV28 and TRBJ1-3; no definite D call. V gave up 9 bases and J gave up 2 bases, with 14 bases separating them. In germline, CDR1 is MDHEN, CDR2 SYDVKM. CDR3 length equals 14 residues. DNA for the CDR3: TGTGCCAGGAAATACAGCCGAGCTGGAAACACCATATATTTT. Protein product: CARKYSRAGNTIYF.

The chain combines TRBV11-3 with TRBJ2-3; D not resolved. The V and J ends lost 1 base and 0 bases respectively, with 2 bases between them. The germline gives CDR1 SGHNT, CDR2 YENEEA. This CDR3 is 13 amino acids long. DNA of the CDR3: TGTGCCAGCAGCTTAGCAAGCACAGATACGCAGTATTTT. Residues: CASSLASTDTQYF.

The chain is built from TRBV18 and TRBJ1-3; 8 bases map to TRBD1. CDR3 size: 15 residues. Germline V CDR1 and CDR2: KGHSH, LQKENI. Trimming removed 3 bases from V and 4 bases from J; junction bases left unmatched: 5. CDR3 sequence: CASSPGQDLGNTIYF. CDR3 sequence (DNA): TGTGCCAGCTCACCGGGACAGGATCTGGGAAACACCATATATTTT.

The chain carries TRBV5-1 and TRBJ2-3, with 11 bases that match TRBD1. Looked up from germline, CDR1 is SGHRS and CDR2 is YFSETQ. The ends lost 4 bases at V and 6 bases at J; junction bases unmatched: 7. CDR3 length equals 15 residues. This CDR3 reads CASSRRDRGSDTQYF. The DNA for the CDR3 is TGCGCCAGCAGCCGCAGGGACAGGGGGTCGGATACGCAGTATTTT.

The genes are TRBV7-9 and TRBJ2-2, with 9 bases matching TRBD1. Germline CDR1 SEHNR, CDR2 FQNEAQ (reference sequence). Trimming took 5 bases from V and 5 from J; bases not matched to a gene: 9. This CDR3 region has 16 residues. CDR3 amino acids: CASSQPGQGFTGELFF. The CDR3 region has the DNA TGTGCCAGCAGCCAACCGGGACAGGGATTTACCGGGGAGCTGTTTTTT.

The chain uses TRBV11-3 and TRBJ2-4; the D gene is possibly TRBD2 (6 bases). V shed 2 bases and J shed 5 bases, with 7 bases lying between them. CDR3 length: 13 residues. Germline CDR1 is SGHNT and CDR2 is YENEEA. CDR3 protein: CASSLREENIQYF. In nucleotides, the CDR3 is TGTGCCAGCAGCTTAAGGGAGGAAAACATTCAGTACTTC.

This chain uses TRBV27 with TRBJ2-7; weak D call: TRBD2 (5 bases). The CDR3 spans 15 residues. Germline V lookup: CDR1 MNHEY, CDR2 SMNVEV (reference sequence). Trimming took off 0 bases at V and 5 bases at J, with 14 bases between the two ends. The DNA for the CDR3 is TGTGCCAGCAGTTTATCGACGGCGGGTAAGGACGAGCAGTACTTC. It encodes CASSLSTAGKDEQYF.

The rearrangement joins TRBV7-8 to TRBJ1-5; no clear D gene. The V end lost 1 base, the J end lost 5 bases, and 15 bases lay between the germline ends. This CDR3 is 16 amino acids long. CDR1 and CDR2 from the germline V gene are SGHVS and FQNEAQ. CDR3 DNA sequence: TGTGCCAGCAGCTTAGTGGGCGGGAGGGTCGATCAGCCCCAGCATTTT. This translates into CASSLVGGRVDQPQHF.

This chain joins TRBV5-6 and TRBJ1-2, with 8 bases lining up with TRBD1. There are 15 residues in the CDR3. The V gene's germline CDR1 is SGHDT and CDR2 YYEEEE. The trim removed 3 bases at V and 4 bases at J, leaving 8 bases unmatched. The CDR3: CASSSRDRGFYGYTF. The CDR3 DNA follows: TGTGCCAGCAGCTCCCGAGACAGGGGATTCTATGGCTACACCTTC.

This rearrangement joins TRBV11-1 to TRBJ2-5, with D unclear. The CDR3 is made up of 11 amino acids. V lost 4 bases and J lost 5, with 5 bases in between. CDR1 and CDR2 from the germline V gene are SGHAT and FQDESV (reference sequence). Written as DNA, the CDR3 is TGTGCCAGCAGCTCCCCGGAGACCCAGTACTTC. As protein: CASSSPETQYF.

J is TRBJ1-5 and V is TRBV4-1; 8 nucleotides agree with TRBD1. The germline V gene encodes CDR1 MGHRA and CDR2 YSYEKL. The ends lost 4 bases at V and 7 bases at J; junction bases unmatched: 6. The length of the CDR3 is 14 residues. The CDR3 protein is CASSRQGRNQPQHF. The CDR3 nucleotides read TGCGCCAGCAGCCGACAGGGGAGGAACCAGCCCCAGCATTTT.

V usage is TRBV9 and J usage is TRBJ1-1, with 8 bases identical to TRBD1. Germline CDR1 SGDLS, CDR2 YYNGEE. The V and J ends lost 3 bases and 5 bases, in that order; junction bases with no gene match: 9. The CDR3 runs to 15 residues. The CDR3 reads CASSGTGQDTTEAFF. CDR3 in DNA: TGTGCCAGCAGCGGAACGGGACAGGATACGACTGAAGCTTTCTTT.

The J gene is TRBJ2-2, the V gene TRBV28; D is ambiguous. In germline, CDR1 is MDHEN, CDR2 SYDVKM. There are 11 residues in the CDR3. Trimming removed 6 bases at V and 6 bases at J, with 5 bases between. The CDR3 bases are TGTGCCAGCAGGAGTTCCGGGGAGCTGTTTTTT. It yields the protein CASRSSGELFF.

The chain's CDR3 is CASSETSGGAHEQFF. For the CDR3, the DNA is TGTGCCAGCAGCGAGACTAGCGGGGGGGCCCATGAGCAGTTCTTC. The genes are TRBV6-4 and TRBJ2-1, with TRBD2 matching 14 bases. With V trimmed by 6 bases and J by 8 bases, 6 bases remained unmatched. Germline V lookup: CDR1 MRHNA, CDR2 SNTAGT. There are 15 residues in the CDR3.

This sequence joins TRBV5-1 and TRBJ1-5; D is possibly TRBD1 (6 bases). The germline V gene encodes CDR1 SGHRS and CDR2 YFSETQ. V was shortened by 4 bases and J by 6 bases, with 17 bases between the two germline ends. CDR3 length: 15 residues. CDR3 region: CASSPGTGFGQPQHF. CDR3 nucleotide sequence: TGCGCCAGCAGCCCCGGTACAGGGTTTGGTCAGCCCCAGCATTTT.